This TCR beta chain derives from a study of identical twins. Germline CDR1 reads SEHNR; CDR2 reads FQNEAQ (reference sequence). V shed 5 bases, J shed 8 bases, and the junction held 4 bases outside the gene matches. The CDR3 is made up of 12 amino acids. Study-level points and caveats: In cord blood, abundant beta clonotypes had fewer insertions; memory showed no trend.

This clonotype was recorded many times. Its antigen is not known. TCRdb called the 5' RACE reads again in MiXCR, with one record for every CDR3 protein. Of some 790,000 distinct CDR3 sequences detected, roughly 18% appear once; the ten largest clones hold over 10%. These same records also appear under a second study, on T cells expressing NK-cell markers. That source reports: Restricting sorting to alpha-beta TCR T cells was achieved in several experiments by an anti-gamma-delta TCR antibody.

Material: PBMCs. This clonotype originated in a woman in her late teens or twenties in good health. The rearrangement uses TRBV7-9 and TRBJ2-3, with 7 bases that match TRBD2. CDR3 protein: CASSPQRGTQYF. CDR3 nucleotides: TGTGCCAGCAGCCCCCAGCGGGGTACGCAGTATTTT. Variable domain in full (rest from reference TRBV7-9 and TRBJ2-3): DTGVSQNPRHKITKRGQNVTFRCDPISEHNRLYWYRQTLGQGPEFLTYFQNEAQLEKSRLLSDRFSAERPKGSFSTLEIQRTEQGDSAMYLCASSPQRGTQYFGPGTRLTVL.